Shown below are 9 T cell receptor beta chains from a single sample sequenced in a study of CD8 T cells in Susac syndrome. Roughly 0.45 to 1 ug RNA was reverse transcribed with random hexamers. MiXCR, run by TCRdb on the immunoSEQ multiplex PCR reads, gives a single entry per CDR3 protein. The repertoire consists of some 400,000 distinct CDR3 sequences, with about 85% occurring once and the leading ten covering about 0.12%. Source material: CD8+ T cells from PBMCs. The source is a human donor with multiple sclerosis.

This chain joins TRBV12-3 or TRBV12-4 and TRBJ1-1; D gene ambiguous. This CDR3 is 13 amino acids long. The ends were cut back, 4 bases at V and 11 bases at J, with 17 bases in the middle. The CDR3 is CASSSNPATGAFF. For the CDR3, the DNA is TGTGCCAGCAGTTCGAACCCGGCCACGGGGGCTTTCTTT.

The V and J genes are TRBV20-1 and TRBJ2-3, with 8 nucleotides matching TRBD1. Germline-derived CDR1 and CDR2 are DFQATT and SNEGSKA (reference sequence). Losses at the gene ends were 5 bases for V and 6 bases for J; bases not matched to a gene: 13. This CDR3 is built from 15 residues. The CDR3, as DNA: TGCAGTGCTCCAAGGACAGGGCAGGGGAGGGATACGCAGTATTTT. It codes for CSAPRTGQGRDTQYF.

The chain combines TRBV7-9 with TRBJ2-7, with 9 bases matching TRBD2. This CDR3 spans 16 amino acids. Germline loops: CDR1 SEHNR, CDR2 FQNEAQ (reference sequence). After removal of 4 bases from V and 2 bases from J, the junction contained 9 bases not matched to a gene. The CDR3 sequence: CASSSLAGAQTYEQYF. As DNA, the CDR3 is TGTGCCAGCAGCTCCTTAGCGGGAGCCCAAACCTACGAGCAGTACTTC.

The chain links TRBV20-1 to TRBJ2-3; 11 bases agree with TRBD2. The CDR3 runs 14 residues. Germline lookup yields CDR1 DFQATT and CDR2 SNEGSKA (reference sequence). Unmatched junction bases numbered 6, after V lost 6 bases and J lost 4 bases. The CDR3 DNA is TGCAGTGCCCGCCTAGCGGGGGGTTCAGATACGCAGTATTTT. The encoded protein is CSARLAGGSDTQYF.

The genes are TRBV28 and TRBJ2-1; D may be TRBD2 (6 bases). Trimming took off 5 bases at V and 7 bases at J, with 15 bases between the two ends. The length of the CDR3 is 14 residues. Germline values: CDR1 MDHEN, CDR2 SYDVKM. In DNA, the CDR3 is TGTGCCAGCAGTCCGCGGGAACCGATTAATGAGCAGTTCTTC. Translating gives CASSPREPINEQFF.

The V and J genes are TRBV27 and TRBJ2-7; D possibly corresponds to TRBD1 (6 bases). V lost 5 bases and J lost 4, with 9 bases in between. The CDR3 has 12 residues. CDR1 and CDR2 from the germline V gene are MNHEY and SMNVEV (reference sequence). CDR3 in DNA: TGTGCCAGCAGTCCCGGACAGTACGAGCAGTACTTC. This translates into CASSPGQYEQYF.

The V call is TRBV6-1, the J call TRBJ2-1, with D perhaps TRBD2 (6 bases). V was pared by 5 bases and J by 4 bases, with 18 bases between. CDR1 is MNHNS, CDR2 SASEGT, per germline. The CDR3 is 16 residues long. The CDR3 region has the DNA TGTGCCAGCAGTCCTTGGGCCCCGGGGGATTACAATGAGCAGTTCTTC. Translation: CASSPWAPGDYNEQFF.

The CDR3 spells CASSPRDYGSEQYF. The DNA for the CDR3 is TGTGCCAGCAGTCCCCGGGACTACGGTAGCGAGCAGTACTTC. The J gene is TRBJ2-7, the V gene TRBV28, with TRBD2 identical over 7 bases. This CDR3 region has 14 residues. Germline V gene lookup returns CDR1 MDHEN and CDR2 SYDVKM. V trimming: 5 bases; J trimming: 6 bases; junction bases outside the gene matches: 10.

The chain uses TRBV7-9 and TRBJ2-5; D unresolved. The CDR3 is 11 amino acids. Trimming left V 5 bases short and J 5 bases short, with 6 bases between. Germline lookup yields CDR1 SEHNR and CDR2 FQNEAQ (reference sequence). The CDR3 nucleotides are TGTGCCAGCAGCCGAGCGGAGACCCAGTACTTC. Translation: CASSRAETQYF.